The clone carrying this T cell receptor beta chain was picked up a small number of times. V was pared by 0 bases and J by 1 base, with 7 bases between. The germline gives CDR1 SGDLS, CDR2 YYNGEE. There are 15 residues in the CDR3. This specimen belongs to a study of T cells in Graves' hyperthyroidism and ophthalmopathy. Using RNA transcripts as the source, TCR beta CDR3 regions were amplified. Researchers ran a first-round RT-PCR on the TCR CDR3 using the HTBI primer set. Via MiXCR, TCRdb re-called the multiplex PCR reads, giving one row per CDR3 protein. The sample holds about 840,000 distinct CDR3 sequences; about 38% are singletons and the top ten take 7% to 10%.

The sample was blood. This rearrangement joins TRBV9 to TRBJ2-2, with D possibly TRBD1 on 6 matching bases. This clonotype was sampled from a man aged 18 to 35 with Graves' hyperthyroidism. CDR3 amino acids: CASSVGGGNTGELFF. The CDR3 coding sequence is TGTGCCAGCAGCGTAGGAGGGGGGAACACCGGGGAGCTGTTTTTT.